The present T cell receptor (beta chain) was sequenced within a study of human thymus T cells. The assay was immunoSEQ multiplex PCR, and TCRdb's table has in-frame clones only and misses some. Of 70,000 to 75,000 clones in the sample, roughly 96% are singletons; the top ten hold 0.03% to 0.035%. Study results and caveats: As related research reported, thymic repertoires overlapped highly among unrelated individuals. Biased V and J segment usage appeared in thymus and peripheral blood.

The germline CDR1 and CDR2 sequences are SGHVS and FQNEAQ. The ends lost 2 bases at V and 2 bases at J; junction bases unmatched: 10. The CDR3 extends over 17 amino acids. A remark on this clone: Its cognate antigen is unknown.

The thymus tissue came from resections taken during corrective heart surgery. Donor material was obtained from healthy Finnish infants undergoing corrective surgery for congenital heart defects. The chain employs TRBV7-8 and TRBJ1-2; TRBD1 agrees at 8 bases. The specimen sequenced was thymus tissue. This clonotype originated in a girl under three years old with a congenital heart defect but otherwise immunologically healthy. The CDR3 DNA reads as TGTGCCAGCAGCTTAAAACTTGTGCGGACAGGGAACTATGGCTACACCTTC. Translation: CASSLKLVRTGNYGYTF.